This T cell receptor beta chain comes out of a study of T cells in Graves' hyperthyroidism and ophthalmopathy. Study outcomes and limitations: From stable hyperthyroidism, ophthalmopathy was separated by a 13 V-J model.

This clonotype was seen only a few times. The antigen remains unidentified. Investigators excluded patients with uncontrolled infection, other autoimmune disease, pregnancy or lactation. What was amplified from RNA transcripts were TCR beta CDR3 regions. First-round RT-PCR of the TCR CDR3 relied on the HTBI primer set. Via MiXCR, TCRdb re-called the multiplex PCR reads, giving one row per CDR3 protein. There are about 400,000 distinct CDR3 sequences in the sample; under 15% occur only once, and roughly 33% lies in the top ten. Trimming took 7 bases from V and 9 from J, leaving 12 bases between them. CDR3 size: 11 residues.

This sequence joins TRBV12-3 or TRBV12-4 and TRBJ1-1; D is undetermined. This sequence was found in a woman aged 30 to 39 with Graves' hyperthyroidism. The sample was blood. CDR3 protein: CASNRLTKAFF. The CDR3 DNA reads TGTGCCAGCAACCGACTCACGAAAGCTTTCTTT.